This T cell receptor (beta chain) was observed in a study of T-cell memory formation after mild COVID-19. Study observations and caveats: Pre-infection memory harbored some responding clones, suggesting cross-reactive memory joined.

On this clonotype itself: Its antigen is undetermined.

V gave up 0 bases and J gave up 7 bases, with 9 bases separating them. Per germline, CDR1 MNHEY and CDR2 SVGAGI. This CDR3 region has 13 residues. TCRdb re-analysed the 5' RACE reads in MiXCR, keeping a single row per CDR3 protein. This table holds 150,000 to 200,000 distinct CDR3 sequences, roughly 28% found once. This clonotype originated in an adult woman who had mild COVID-19 (a few samples of this study predate the infection). Cell type and time point are not known. The sequencing sample was made of PBMCs or a T cell subset sorted from them (not recorded which). The chain links TRBV6-5 to TRBJ1-2; tentatively, D is TRBD1 (5 bases). The CDR3 protein is CASSYSGEAGYTF. Written as DNA, the CDR3 is TGTGCCAGCAGTTACTCGGGGGAGGCTGGCTACACCTTC.